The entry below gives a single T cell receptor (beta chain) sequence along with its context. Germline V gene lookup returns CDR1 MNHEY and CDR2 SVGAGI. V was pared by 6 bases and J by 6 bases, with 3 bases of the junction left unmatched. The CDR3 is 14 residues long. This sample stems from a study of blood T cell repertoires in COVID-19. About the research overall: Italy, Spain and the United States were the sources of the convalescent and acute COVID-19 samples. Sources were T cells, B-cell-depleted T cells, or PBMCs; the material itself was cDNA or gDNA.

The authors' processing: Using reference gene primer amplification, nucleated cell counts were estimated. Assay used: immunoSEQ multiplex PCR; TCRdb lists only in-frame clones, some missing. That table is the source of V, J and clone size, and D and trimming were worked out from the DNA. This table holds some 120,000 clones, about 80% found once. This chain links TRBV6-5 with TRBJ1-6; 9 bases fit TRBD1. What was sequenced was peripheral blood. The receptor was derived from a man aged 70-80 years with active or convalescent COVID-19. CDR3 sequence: CASRQGQGNSPLHF. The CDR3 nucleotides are TGTGCCAGCAGGCAGGGACAGGGTAATTCACCCCTCCACTTT.